This passage covers 25 T cell receptor beta chains from one sample sequenced in a study of T-cell reconstitution after alpha-beta-depleted transplantation in children. Using unique molecular identifiers, the investigators prepared the TCRbeta library. TCRdb independently ran MiXCR on the PCR reads; one entry per CDR3 protein. This sample has about 460,000 distinct CDR3 sequences, with under 15% found just once. Here the sequenced sample was PBMCs from the stem cell graft donor, taken from the stem cell graft. The source of these receptors is a human donor who donated a stem cell graft to a child with combined immunodeficiency.

The chain is built from TRBV20-1 and TRBJ2-1; D may be TRBD2 (6 bases). Trimming cost V 6 bases and J 0 bases, with 12 bases left between them. The CDR3 is 14 residues long. Germline values: CDR1 DFQATT, CDR2 SNEGSKA (reference sequence). CDR3: CSAPSEFSYNEQFF. CDR3 nucleotides: TGCAGTGCGCCTAGCGAGTTCTCCTACAATGAGCAGTTCTTC.

This rearrangement joins TRBV2 to TRBJ2-7; D not resolved. V shed 9 bases and J shed 5 bases, with 14 bases lying between them. Germline V gene sequence: CDR1 SNHLY, CDR2 FYNNEI. This CDR3 region has 12 residues. The CDR3 protein is CASTVGSHEQYF. The CDR3 DNA is TGTGCCAGTACAGTCGGGTCCCACGAGCAGTACTTC.

This clonotype was found many times. The chain has TRBV27 and TRBJ1-6; possible D gene TRBD1, 6 bases. Looked up from germline, CDR1 is MNHEY and CDR2 is SMNVEV (reference sequence). V lost 2 bases, J lost 9 bases, and 11 bases lay in between. The CDR3 is made up of 14 amino acids. The CDR3 loop reads CASSLSRGGSPLHF. CDR3 bases: TGTGCCAGCAGTTTAAGCAGGGGCGGTTCACCCCTCCACTTT.

This clonotype has a handful of counts. The rearrangement links TRBV4-3 to TRBJ1-1; D is undetermined. V shed 0 bases and J shed 0 bases, with 14 bases lying between them. The CDR3 is made up of 17 amino acids. Germline CDR1 and CDR2: LGHNA and YSLEER. CDR3 residues: CASSQDLAHDMNTEAFF. DNA for the CDR3: TGCGCCAGCAGCCAAGATTTAGCTCACGACATGAACACTGAAGCTTTCTTT.

The J gene is TRBJ1-3, the V gene TRBV11-2; D is uncertain. Trimming left V 5 bases short and J 1 base short, with 12 bases between. Looked up from germline, CDR1 is SGHAT and CDR2 is FQNNGV. CDR3 length equals 15 residues. CDR3 DNA: TGTGCCAGCAGCCGAATACGGGGATCTGGAAACACCATATATTTT. Translated, it gives CASSRIRGSGNTIYF.

This clonotype has more than one count but fewer than ten. The V and J genes are TRBV6-2 or TRBV6-3 and TRBJ2-1, with TRBD2 identical over 14 bases. After removal of 4 bases from V and 9 bases from J, the junction contained 5 bases not matched to a gene. CDR1 and CDR2 (germline): MNHEY, SVGEGT. The CDR3 spans 15 residues. The CDR3 is CASSLGLAGVTEQFF. The CDR3 bases are TGTGCCAGCAGTTTGGGACTAGCGGGAGTCACTGAGCAGTTCTTC.

This clonotype was seen ten or more times. CDR3 loop: CAISNQGETYEQYF. In nucleotides, the CDR3 is TGTGCCATCAGTAATCAGGGAGAGACCTACGAGCAGTACTTC. The J gene is TRBJ2-7, the V gene TRBV10-3; D may be TRBD1 or TRBD2 (5 bases each). Trimming removed 5 bases from V and 2 bases from J, with 13 bases in between. The CDR3 sequence is 14 residues long. Germline CDR1 ENHRY, CDR2 SYGVKD.

The chain is built from TRBV29-1 and TRBJ2-1, with 13 positions matching TRBD2. The J segment lost 7 bases and the V segment lost 6 bases, leaving 3 bases of the junction unmatched. The CDR3 extends over 13 amino acids. Germline V CDR1 and CDR2: SQVTM, ANQGSEA. The CDR3 is CSVGGLAGNEQFF. The CDR3 nucleotides read TGCAGCGTCGGGGGACTAGCGGGAAATGAGCAGTTCTTC.

CDR3 in amino acids: CASIPGYPGTGELFF. In nucleotides, the CDR3 is TGTGCCAGCATTCCCGGGTACCCCGGCACCGGGGAGCTGTTTTTT. V is TRBV12-3 or TRBV12-4 and J is TRBJ2-2; D is unclear. V dropped 7 bases and J dropped 4 bases, with 16 bases sitting between them. The CDR3 has 15 residues.

This clonotype came up many times. The chain recombines TRBV11-2 with TRBJ2-7; 10 nucleotides line up with TRBD2. V shed 0 bases and J 5 bases; nucleotides not matched to a gene: 4. The CDR3 runs 15 residues. Germline assignment: CDR1 SGHAT and CDR2 FQNNGV. CDR3 bases: TGTGCCAGCAGCTTAGAGGCTAGCGGGAGAAACGAGCAGTACTTC. This sequence encodes CASSLEASGRNEQYF.

This clonotype was detected ten times or more. This chain uses TRBV7-8 with TRBJ2-7, with 9 bases matching TRBD2. The germline gives CDR1 SGHVS, CDR2 FQNEAQ. V was clipped by 1 base and J by 6 bases; unmatched bases: 10. CDR3 size: 16 residues. CDR3 nucleotides: TGTGCCAGCAGCTTAGGGGGTAGCGGGAGAGAGGGCGAGCAGTACTTC. Translation gives CASSLGGSGREGEQYF.

Ten or more counts support this clonotype. This chain uses TRBV12-3 or TRBV12-4 with TRBJ1-4; D is perhaps TRBD1 (5 bases). Trimming shortened V by 4 bases and J by 8 bases, and 14 bases separated the two germline ends. The CDR3 runs to 14 residues. In DNA, the CDR3 is TGTGCCAGCAGTTCAGCCACAGGAGGGGAAAAACTGTTTTTT. It is translated as CASSSATGGEKLFF.

The V call is TRBV25-1, the J call TRBJ2-3; D may correspond to TRBD1 or TRBD2 (5 bases each). CDR1 MGHDK and CDR2 SYGVNS come from the germline V gene. There are 14 residues in the CDR3. Between the trimmed V and J ends, which lost 3 bases and 0 bases, there was a span of 7 bases. The CDR3 protein is CASSDRDSTDTQYF. CDR3 sequence (DNA): TGTGCCAGCAGTGATCGGGACAGCACAGATACGCAGTATTTT. The full variable domain, rest sourced from reference TRBV25-1 and TRBJ2-3, is EADIYQTPRYLVIGTGKKITLECSQTMGHDKMYWYQQDPGMELHLIHYSYGVNSTEKGDLSSESTVSRIRTEHFPLTLESARPSHTSQYLCASSDRDSTDTQYFGPGTRLTVL.

This clonotype turned up a few times. This sequence joins TRBV6-5 and TRBJ1-2, with unresolved D. This CDR3 region has 13 residues. From germline, CDR1 is MNHEY and CDR2 SVGAGI. V was pared by 0 bases and J by 7 bases, with 9 bases between. CDR3 amino acids: CASSYSNLFGYTF. The CDR3 DNA sequence: TGTGCCAGCAGTTACTCGAACTTGTTTGGCTACACCTTC.

This clonotype was observed a few times. The chain combines TRBV4-3 with TRBJ2-7; D is unclear. The germline V and J ends were trimmed by 0 bases and 3 bases, with 15 bases remaining between them. The CDR3 is 16 amino acids. Germline V gene sequence: CDR1 LGHNA, CDR2 YSLEER. The CDR3 here is CASSQEWNTFLYEQYF. CDR3 nucleotides: TGCGCCAGCAGCCAAGAATGGAACACCTTTCTCTACGAGCAGTACTTC.

This clonotype was seen a single time. J is TRBJ2-2 and V is TRBV7-6; D is unresolved. The CDR3 extends over 12 amino acids. Germline V gene sequence: CDR1 SGHVS, CDR2 FNYEAQ. With 6 bases removed from V and 4 bases from J, the gap between germline ends came to 6 bases. The CDR3 region has the DNA TGTGCCAGCAGGGGCTTCACCGGGGAGCTGTTTTTT. This encodes CASRGFTGELFF. The full variable domain, its missing parts supplied by reference TRBV7-6 and TRBJ2-2, is GAGVSQSPRYKVTKRGQDVALRCDPISGHVSLYWYRQALGQGPEFLTYFNYEAQQDKSGLPNDRFSAERPEGSISTLTIQRTEQRDSAMYRCASRGFTGELFFGEGSRLTVL.

The chain carries TRBV9 and TRBJ2-1; TRBD2 is a possible D gene (5 bases). With 4 bases removed from V and 3 bases from J, the gap between germline ends came to 26 bases. This CDR3 contains 19 residues. Germline values: CDR1 SGDLS, CDR2 YYNGEE. The CDR3 spells CASSPCPPSRDCGYNEQFF. Here the CDR3 DNA reads TGTGCCAGCAGCCCCTGCCCTCCTAGCCGGGATTGTGGCTACAATGAGCAGTTCTTC.

Here the CDR3 DNA reads TGTGCCAGCAGCCAAGTGTTAGGGAGAGGGGCCAACGTCCTGACTTTC. Its translation: CASSQVLGRGANVLTF. V is TRBV14 and J is TRBJ2-6; D is perhaps TRBD2 (5 bases). The CDR3 has 16 amino acids. V was trimmed by 1 base and J by 4 bases, leaving 11 bases between them. CDR1 SGHDN and CDR2 FVKESK come from the germline V gene.

This clonotype was recorded a few times. The chain carries TRBV6-2 or TRBV6-3 and TRBJ1-1; D call uncertain. The germline gives CDR1 MNHEY, CDR2 SVGEGT. The CDR3 runs to 14 residues. V shed 0 bases and J shed 4 bases, with 9 bases lying between them. The CDR3 DNA is TGTGCCAGCAGTTACTCGGCGAAGAGCACTGAAGCTTTCTTT. Translation gives CASSYSAKSTEAFF.

The rearrangement links TRBV9 to TRBJ2-2; unclear D gene. Germline V gene lookup returns CDR1 SGDLS and CDR2 YYNGEE. V was shortened by 6 bases and J by 5 bases, with 8 bases between the two germline ends. The CDR3 has 12 amino acids. The chain's CDR3 is CASTSATGELFF. The CDR3 region has the DNA TGTGCCAGCACCAGCGCTACCGGGGAGCTGTTTTTT.

At least ten counts were recorded for this clonotype. The gene calls are TRBV20-1 and TRBJ1-1; 8 nucleotides align to TRBD1. The germline V gene has CDR1 DFQATT and CDR2 SNEGSKA (reference sequence). This CDR3 has 14 amino acids. The V segment lost 2 bases and the J segment 3 bases; nucleotides outside the gene matches: 5. The CDR3 is CSARRTGSDTEAFF. The CDR3 nucleotides read TGCAGTGCTAGACGGACAGGGTCGGACACTGAAGCTTTCTTT.

This clonotype came up a few times. The chain links TRBV12-3 or TRBV12-4 to TRBJ2-3, with D perhaps given as TRBD1 or TRBD2 (6 bases each). The CDR3 contains 15 residues. Trimming removed 5 bases at V and 2 bases at J, with 14 bases between. CDR3 loop: CASSPPRGLTDTQYF. The DNA of the CDR3 is TGTGCCAGCAGTCCCCCCAGGGGACTCACAGATACGCAGTATTTT.

Regarding this clonotype: One base away lies a much larger clone, so this may be a sequencing read error. The genes are TRBV4-3 and TRBJ2-1; tentative D call: TRBD2 (6 bases). CDR1 and CDR2 from the germline V gene are LGHNA and YSLEER. The CDR3 runs 16 residues. Trimming removed 0 bases from V and 4 bases from J, with 13 bases in between. The CDR3 loop reads CASSQEPEGRYNEQFF. The CDR3 nucleotides read TGCGCCAGCAGCCAAGAACCGGAGGGCCGATACAATGAGCAGTTCTTC.

This clonotype was observed at least ten times. The chain employs TRBV7-2 and TRBJ1-1, with 11 bases aligning to TRBD1. Germline CDR1 is SGHTA and CDR2 is FQGNSA. J gave up 5 bases and V 3 bases, and 5 bases lay outside the gene matches. CDR3 length: 15 residues. CDR3 in DNA: TGTGCCAGCAGCTTTCGGACAGGGGGCTGGACTGAAGCTTTCTTT. This gives the protein CASSFRTGGWTEAFF.

This clonotype was seen at least ten times. The chain carries TRBV7-9 and TRBJ2-3; D gene uncertain. Per the germline V gene, CDR1 is SEHNR and CDR2 is FQNEAQ (reference sequence). V was clipped by 2 bases and J by 2 bases, with 11 bases between them. The CDR3 runs 15 residues. The CDR3 coding sequence is TGTGCCAGCAGCTTATCAGGCAGGTCCACAGATACGCAGTATTTT. Protein sequence: CASSLSGRSTDTQYF. Full variable domain (remainder filled in from reference TRBV7-9 and TRBJ2-3): DTGVSQNPRHKITKRGQNVTFRCDPISEHNRLYWYRQTLGQGPEFLTYFQNEAQLEKSRLLSDRFSAERPKGSFSTLEIQRTEQGDSAMYLCASSLSGRSTDTQYFGPGTRLTVL.